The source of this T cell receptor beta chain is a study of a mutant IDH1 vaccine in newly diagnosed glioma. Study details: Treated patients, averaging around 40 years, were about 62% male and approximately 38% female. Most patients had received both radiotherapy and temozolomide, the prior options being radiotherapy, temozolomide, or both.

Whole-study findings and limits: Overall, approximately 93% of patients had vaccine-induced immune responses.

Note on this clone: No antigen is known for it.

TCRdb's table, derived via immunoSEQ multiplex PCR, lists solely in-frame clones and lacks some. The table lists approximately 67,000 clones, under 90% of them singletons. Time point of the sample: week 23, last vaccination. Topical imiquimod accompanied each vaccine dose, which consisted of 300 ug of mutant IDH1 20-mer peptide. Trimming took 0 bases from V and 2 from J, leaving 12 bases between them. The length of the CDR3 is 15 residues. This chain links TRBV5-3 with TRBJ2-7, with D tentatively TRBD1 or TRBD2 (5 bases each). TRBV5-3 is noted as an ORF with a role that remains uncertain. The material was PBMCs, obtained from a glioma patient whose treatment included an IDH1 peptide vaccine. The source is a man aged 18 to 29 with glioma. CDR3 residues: CARSLVGVGAYEQYF. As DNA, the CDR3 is TGTGCCAGAAGCTTGGTGGGGGTCGGGGCCTACGAGCAGTACTTC.